These T cell receptor beta chains were read from a single sample in a study of T cell clonotyping in hematopoietic cell transplantation. Some clones are missing from TCRdb's copy, which holds only in-frame ones; the method was immunoSEQ multiplex PCR. The sample gives some 16,000 clones, about 92% of which show up once; 1.5% to 2% is in the top ten. Material: peripheral blood mononuclear cells, obtained before stem cell transplant. These receptors came from a man between 18 and 29 years old with biphenotypic leukemia. Some clones in this sample may be carry-over from other donors' samples. Each CDR3 is given with its conserved first and last residue. Each record gives: clone size, D gene, J gene, V gene, CDR3 protein, CDR3 DNA. D genes are given only for firm matches. Rows may omit the clone size; those that give it use once, few, many or a size class.

- - TRBJ2-7 TRBV11-1 CASSSRDIGHEQYF TGTGCCAGCAGCTCTAGGGACATAGGGCACGAGCAGTACTTC
- TRBD2 TRBJ2-7 TRBV4-3 CASSQGGPGLAREQYF TGCGCCAGCAGCCAAGGGGGGCCGGGACTAGCTCGTGAGCAGTACTTC
- - TRBJ2-7 TRBV5-6 CASSLARSYEQYF TGTGCCAGCAGCTTGGCCAGATCCTACGAGCAGTACTTC
- - TRBJ1-6 TRBV6-6 CASSYQARGDSPLHF TGTGCCAGCAGTTACCAAGCCCGCGGGGATTCACCCCTCCACTTT
- - TRBJ1-2 TRBV4-3 CASSQEVPGFYWGYTF TGCGCCAGCAGCCAAGAGGTCCCGGGGTTTTACTGGGGCTACACCTTC
- - TRBJ2-1 TRBV7-9 CASSPGRGLYNEQFF TGTGCCAGCAGCCCCGGTCGGGGGTTGTACAATGAGCAGTTCTTC
- TRBD1 TRBJ1-5 TRBV28 CASSLPLGGLGQPQHF TGTGCCAGCAGTTTACCCTTAGGGGGCTTGGGCCAGCCCCAGCATTTT
once - TRBJ1-2 TRBV28 CASSLSGGYTF TGTGCCAGCAGTTTGTCTGGAGGCTACACCTTC
once - TRBJ2-5 TRBV5-4 CASSFRTGGGKTQYF TGTGCCAGCAGCTTCAGGACAGGTGGCGGGAAGACCCAGTACTTC
once - TRBJ2-3 TRBV2 CASVAADTQYF TGTGCCAGCGTAGCGGCAGATACGCAGTATTTT
- TRBD1 TRBJ1-2 TRBV27 CARDRALNNYGYTF TGTGCCAGGGACAGGGCGTTGAATAACTATGGCTACACCTTC
- - TRBJ1-2 TRBV30 CAWSMGALYGYTF TGTGCCTGGAGTATGGGGGCTCTCTATGGCTACACCTTC
- - TRBJ1-5 TRBV2 CASSEVDSNQPQHF TGTGCCAGCAGTGAAGTGGACTCCAATCAGCCCCAGCATTTT
- - TRBJ1-5 TRBV30 CAWSVGRVQPQHF TGTGCCTGGAGTGTGGGGAGAGTTCAGCCCCAGCATTTT